This T cell receptor beta chain emerged from a study of blood T cell repertoires in COVID-19. In the original analysis: Nucleated cell number was recorded as an estimate derived from reference gene primer amplification. Assay used: immunoSEQ multiplex PCR; TCRdb lists only in-frame clones, some missing. V and J calls and clone size are given by that table; D and trimming were obtained from the DNA. This sample carries about 74,000 clones, more than 70% of them seen once, and the ten largest clones take roughly 3%. Deletions cut 8 bases from V and 2 bases from J, with 10 bases between. The length of the CDR3 is 12 residues. The V gene's germline CDR1 is MNHEY and CDR2 SVGAGI.

The chain carries TRBV6-5 and TRBJ2-7, with D possibly being TRBD1 (6 bases). The sequence was obtained from a man aged 65-85 years with active or convalescent COVID-19. Sequencing used peripheral blood. The CDR3 DNA is TGTGCCAGCTCGGACAGAACCTACGAGCAGTACTTC. Translated: CASSDRTYEQYF.